A selection of T cell receptor beta chains follows, all from one sample in a study of cytomegalovirus exposure and HLA in healthy donors. This table comes from immunoSEQ multiplex PCR, and its TCRdb copy is limited to in-frame clones, with some not included. The sample has approximately 130,000 clones, over 75% seen once. The sequenced sample consisted of PBMCs. Receptor source: a woman younger than 30 in good health and CMV-seronegative. CDR3s include the opening cysteine and the closing phenylalanine or tryptophan. D genes are given only for firm matches. Only part of the rows carry a size: once, few, many, or a class if the clone is expanded.

v_call,d_call,clone_size,j_call,cdr3_nt,cdr3_aa
TRBV19,NA,NA,TRBJ1-1,TGTGCCAGCCAGCGGGGCCGCGACGAATCGGAAGCTTTCTTT,CASQRGRDESEAFF
TRBV2,NA,NA,TRBJ1-2,TGTGCCAGCAGTGAGGGGGCGAATGGCTACACCTTC,CASSEGANGYTF
TRBV5-1,TRBD2,NA,TRBJ2-3,TGCGCCAGCAGCTTGGTTGTGGGACTAGCGAGCACAGATACGCAGTATTTT,CASSLVVGLASTDTQYF
TRBV5-4,NA,NA,TRBJ1-1,TGTGCCAGCAGCTATAGACCGGGTGAAGCTTTCTTT,CASSYRPGEAFF
TRBV19,NA,NA,TRBJ2-2,TGTGCCAGTAGTATAGTCGGTTACACCGGGGAGCTGTTTTTT,CASSIVGYTGELFF
TRBV5-6,NA,NA,TRBJ2-1,TGTGCCAGCAGCCTACTTACAGGGGAGGTATACAATGAGCAGTTCTTC,CASSLLTGEVYNEQFF
TRBV10-3,NA,NA,TRBJ2-7,TGTGCCATCTCACAGGAGAACTACGAGCAGTACTTC,CAISQENYEQYF
TRBV6-1,TRBD2,NA,TRBJ2-1,TGTGCCAGCAGTGAAGGGGGACTAGCGGGAGCTGGGTCCTACAATGAGCAGTTCTTC,CASSEGGLAGAGSYNEQFF
TRBV9,NA,few,TRBJ1-2,TGTGCCAGCAGCGTAGACACAGGGAGAGAAGAAGGCTACACCTTC,CASSVDTGREEGYTF
TRBV5-1,TRBD2,NA,TRBJ2-3,TGCGCCAGCAGCTTGGCTGGACTAGCGGTTGGGGGGGAAACGCAGTATTTT,CASSLAGLAVGGETQYF
TRBV5-8,NA,NA,TRBJ1-5,TGTGCCAGCAGCGGTATTCGACTTGACAGACTGTGGGAGCCCCAGCATTTT,CASSGIRLDRLWEPQHF
TRBV5-1,NA,NA,TRBJ2-5,TGCGCCAGCAGCTGGGGGGACCGACAGGGCCAAGAGACCCAGTACTTC,CASSWGDRQGQETQYF
TRBV7-2,NA,NA,TRBJ2-3,TGTGCCAGCAGCTTAACGCGGGGCACAGATACGCAGTATTTT,CASSLTRGTDTQYF
TRBV11-2,NA,NA,TRBJ2-7,TGTGCCAGCAGCTCCGACCGGGTATACGAGCAGTACTTC,CASSSDRVYEQYF
TRBV4-3,NA,few,TRBJ1-2,TGCGCCAGCAGCCAAGATCGTGCCAGGGATATCTATGGCTACACCTTC,CASSQDRARDIYGYTF
TRBV7-9,NA,NA,TRBJ2-3,TGTGCCAGCAGCTTAGAGGGACTCTACACAGATACGCAGTATTTT,CASSLEGLYTDTQYF
TRBV19,TRBD1,NA,TRBJ1-1,TGTGCCAGTAGTTACCGGGACAGGGGTCGCACTGAAGCTTTCTTT,CASSYRDRGRTEAFF
TRBV19,NA,NA,TRBJ1-1,TGTGCCAGTAGTACTGGGACTCGGAGTGAAGCTTTCTTT,CASSTGTRSEAFF
TRBV2,NA,NA,TRBJ1-1,TGTGCCAGCAGTCTTATAACTGAAGCTTTCTTT,CASSLITEAFF
TRBV2,NA,NA,TRBJ2-4,TGTGCCAGCAACGGCCGGGCGGAGGGGATGGTTCAGTACTTC,CASNGRAEGMVQYF
TRBV6-6,NA,NA,TRBJ2-4,TGTGCCAGCAGCACGGGGTCCTCCTCCAAAAACAGTCAGTACTTC,CASSTGSSSKNSQYF
TRBV4-1,NA,NA,TRBJ1-1,TGCGCCAGCAGCCAGGCCCAGGGACTTGAAGCTTTCTTT,CASSQAQGLEAFF
TRBV7-2,NA,NA,TRBJ1-3,TGTGCCAGCAGCATTGACAGTGGCACCATATATTTT,CASSIDSGTIYF
TRBV6-1,NA,NA,TRBJ2-7,TGTGCCAGCAGTAAGCCGGGACTTGGACATTACGAGCAGTACTTC,CASSKPGLGHYEQYF
TRBV10-3,NA,NA,TRBJ1-3,TGTGCCATCAGTGATCTTGGAAACACCATATATTTT,CAISDLGNTIYF
TRBV10-3,NA,NA,TRBJ2-5,TGTGCCATCAGTGATAACCAAGAGACCCAGTACTTC,CAISDNQETQYF
TRBV5-1,TRBD1,NA,TRBJ2-5,TGCGCCAGCAGCCCCGGGACAGGGTTCACAGGGGAGACCCAGTACTTC,CASSPGTGFTGETQYF
TRBV15,NA,NA,TRBJ1-6,TGTGCCACCAGCAGAGCCCCAGAAGATTCACCCCTCCACTTT,CATSRAPEDSPLHF
TRBV11-2,TRBD1,NA,TRBJ2-5,TGTGCCAGCAGCTCATTGGGGACAGGAGGGGAGCAGTACTTC,CASSSLGTGGEQYF
TRBV2,NA,once,TRBJ2-6,TGTGCCAGCGAAGGGGGACGGATCCTTAGTGGGGCCAACGGCCTGACTTTC,CASEGGRILSGANGLTF
TRBV6-1,TRBD1,NA,TRBJ2-7,TGTGCCAGCAGTAGGACAGGGGGCTCGGGGGAGCAGTACTTC,CASSRTGGSGEQYF
TRBV2,TRBD1,few,TRBJ1-6,TGTGCCAGCAAGATCGGGACAGCCAACTATAATTCACCCCTCCACTTT,CASKIGTANYNSPLHF
TRBV9,NA,NA,TRBJ2-2,TGTGCCAGCAGCGTAGGGAGGGGTACGACGAACACCGGGGAGCTGTTTTTT,CASSVGRGTTNTGELFF
TRBV11-2,NA,NA,TRBJ1-1,TGTGCCAGCAGCTCCGCGGGCCTGACTGAAGCTTTCTTT,CASSSAGLTEAFF
TRBV10-3,TRBD2,NA,TRBJ2-3,TGTGCCATCAGTGAGTCGATCGCGGGAGGGCAAGATACGCAGTATTTT,CAISESIAGGQDTQYF
TRBV7-7,TRBD1,NA,TRBJ2-3,TGTGCTAGCAGCCCCGGACAGGGGGCCACAGATACGCAGTATTTT,CASSPGQGATDTQYF
TRBV7-9,NA,NA,TRBJ1-1,TGTGCCAGCAGCTCCCCGGGAACGATGAACACTGAAGCTTTCTTT,CASSSPGTMNTEAFF
TRBV5-6,NA,NA,TRBJ2-5,TGTGCCAGCAGGTTACAGGGCCCTGTTGAGACCCAGTACTTC,CASRLQGPVETQYF
TRBV5-8,NA,NA,TRBJ2-4,TGTGCCAGCAGTTCCCCTGAAAACATTCAGTACTTC,CASSSPENIQYF
TRBV13,NA,NA,TRBJ1-2,TGTGCCAGCAGCCTGTACAGGGATTACTATGGCTACACCTTC,CASSLYRDYYGYTF
TRBV7-8,NA,once,TRBJ2-2,TGTGCCAGCAGCCCGGACACCCAGTACCAGAACACCGGGGAGCTGTTTTTT,CASSPDTQYQNTGELFF
TRBV7-2,NA,NA,TRBJ2-7,TGTGCCAGCAGCTACCCCCGCGGGGAGCGCTACGAGCAGTACTTC,CASSYPRGERYEQYF
TRBV4-1,NA,NA,TRBJ2-1,TGCGCCAGCAGCCAATATGGAGGCGCCAGGTCCAATGAGCAGTTCTTC,CASSQYGGARSNEQFF
TRBV19,TRBD2,NA,TRBJ2-1,TGTGCCAGTAGTCAAGCGGGGCGTTCCAATGAGCAGTTCTTC,CASSQAGRSNEQFF
TRBV10-3,TRBD2,NA,TRBJ2-7,TGTGCCATCAGTACCCCGGGAGGGGTAGGCGAGCAGTACTTC,CAISTPGGVGEQYF
TRBV5-1,NA,few,TRBJ1-3,TGCGCCAGCAGCCCTGGACAGTCGGCTGGAAACACCATATATTTT,CASSPGQSAGNTIYF
TRBV18,TRBD1,once,TRBJ2-2,TGTGCCAGCTCACACCTAGGGACAGCCGCGAACACCGGGGAGCTGTTTTTT,CASSHLGTAANTGELFF
TRBV18,NA,NA,TRBJ2-7,TGTGCCAGCTCCCTCCAACCGGGAGCCGTTTACGAGCAGTACTTC,CASSLQPGAVYEQYF
TRBV4-1,NA,NA,TRBJ1-3,TGCGCCAGCAGCCAAGAACATGTAACGGAGAGCTCTGGAAACACCATATATTTT,CASSQEHVTESSGNTIYF
TRBV7-9,TRBD1,NA,TRBJ1-5,TGTTCCAGCAGCTTAGGGACAGGTCGGGGAAGCAATCAGCCCCAGCATTTT,CSSSLGTGRGSNQPQHF
TRBV25-1,NA,NA,TRBJ1-1,TGTGCCAGCAGTGAAGAAGGGAGGGGGAACACTGAAGCTTTCTTT,CASSEEGRGNTEAFF
TRBV6-4,NA,NA,TRBJ1-1,TGTGCCAGCAGGAGTAATGCAGGGAACACTGAAGCTTTCTTT,CASRSNAGNTEAFF
TRBV7-9,TRBD1,NA,TRBJ1-4,TGTGCCAGCAGCATCCGACAGGGGGCTAATGAAAAACTGTTTTTT,CASSIRQGANEKLFF
TRBV19,NA,NA,TRBJ1-3,TGTGCCAGTAGTATCACACCAGGGGTTGCTGGAAACACCATATATTTT,CASSITPGVAGNTIYF
TRBV18,NA,NA,TRBJ1-2,TGTGCCAGCTCACCAAAAGGGGACTCTAACTATGGCTACACCTTC,CASSPKGDSNYGYTF
TRBV25-1,NA,NA,TRBJ1-1,TGTGCCAGCAGTCTTGGGGCGGGGATGAACACTGAAGCTTTCTTT,CASSLGAGMNTEAFF
TRBV4-1,NA,NA,TRBJ1-1,TGCGCCAGCACCCAACCAGGTGTCACTGAAGCTTTCTTT,CASTQPGVTEAFF
TRBV5-1,TRBD2,once,TRBJ2-7,TGCGCCAGCAGCCACCTTCCAGCGGGAGGGGGGCTCGAGCAGTACTTC,CASSHLPAGGGLEQYF
TRBV13,NA,NA,TRBJ2-3,TGTGCCAGCAGCCCTGGGCGCCGGTCAGATACGCAGTATTTT,CASSPGRRSDTQYF